Listed here are 25 T cell receptor beta chains from one sample, sequenced in a study of blood T cell repertoires in COVID-19 (TCRdb year 2020). Receptor libraries were prepared by the immunoSEQ multiplex PCR assay. The clones in this table, taken by TCRdb from immuneACCESS, are in-frame only. Not every clone is retained; where verified, under half of the shortfall comes from an unresolved V gene, and the cause of the rest is unknown. The sample table lists approximately 150,000 clones, approximately 90% of them with a count of one. The top ten clones comprise around a quarter of the sample. The specimen sequenced was peripheral blood. These receptors all come from a human donor in a cohort sampled during active COVID-19.

The chain couples TRBV7-9 to TRBJ2-2; D is ambiguous. Germline V gene data show CDR1 as SEHNR and CDR2 as FQNEAQ (reference sequence). Trimming removed 7 bases at V and 2 bases at J, with 11 bases between. This CDR3 comprises 14 residues. CDR3 DNA sequence: TGTGCCAGCACCCTTTTGGGCAACACCGGGGAGCTGTTTTTT. Amino acids: CASTLLGNTGELFF.

V is TRBV12-5 and J is TRBJ2-2; TRBD1 is a possible D gene (6 bases). With 7 bases removed from V and 4 bases from J, the gap between germline ends came to 7 bases. The germline V gene encodes CDR1 LGHNT and CDR2 FRNRAP. This CDR3 is built from 12 residues. The chain's CDR3 is CASEGVTGELFF. In DNA form, the CDR3 reads TGTGCTAGTGAGGGGGTCACCGGGGAGCTGTTTTTT.

The V and J genes are TRBV14 and TRBJ1-4; D is unclear. Per germline, CDR1 SGHDN and CDR2 FVKESK. Deletions cut 1 base from V and 5 bases from J, with 8 bases between. The CDR3 runs 14 residues. CDR3 in DNA: TGTGCCAGCAGCCAAGTGGCCGTAAATGAAAAACTGTTTTTT. It specifies CASSQVAVNEKLFF.

The chain uses TRBV7-9 and TRBJ2-2; D might be TRBD1 (7 bases). The CDR3 contains 16 residues. Deletions cut 6 bases from V and 5 bases from J, with 19 bases between. Germline-derived CDR1 and CDR2 are SEHNR and FQNEAQ (reference sequence). CDR3 sequence: CASSGWRGLQTGELFF. The DNA of the CDR3 is TGTGCCAGCAGTGGTTGGAGGGGGCTCCAAACCGGGGAGCTGTTTTTT.

This rearrangement joins TRBV11-2 to TRBJ1-1; D is unresolved. The CDR3 runs 14 residues. Looked up from germline, CDR1 is SGHAT and CDR2 is FQNNGV. The V end was cut by 1 base, the J end by 8 bases, with 14 bases between. The CDR3 is CASSLVIEGGEAFF. The CDR3 coding sequence is TGTGCCAGCAGCTTAGTCATAGAGGGAGGGGAAGCTTTCTTT.

The chain links TRBV12-5 to TRBJ2-7; 7 bases fit TRBD2. This CDR3 has 15 amino acids. V trimming: 0 bases; J trimming: 1 base; junction bases outside the gene matches: 3. Germline V CDR1 and CDR2: LGHNT, FRNRAP. CDR3 protein: CASGLVLGGSYEQYF. The CDR3, as DNA: TGTGCTAGTGGTTTGGTACTCGGGGGGTCCTACGAGCAGTACTTC. Using reference TRBV12-5 and TRBJ2-7 for the parts outside the CDR3, the full variable domain is DARVTQTPRHKVTEMGQEVTMRCQPILGHNTVFWYRQTMMQGLELLAYFRNRAPLDDSGMPKDRFSAEMPDATLATLKIQPSEPRDSAVYFCASGLVLGGSYEQYFGPGTRLTVT.

The chain couples TRBV4-2 to TRBJ2-2, with 8 bases lining up with TRBD2. V lost 3 bases, J lost 5 bases, and 8 bases stayed unmatched. Germline CDR1 LGHNA, CDR2 YNFKEQ. CDR3 length equals 16 residues. The CDR3 region has the DNA TGTGCCAGCAGCCAGGACAGCGGGGGAGTTACCGGGGAGCTGTTTTTT. It yields the protein CASSQDSGGVTGELFF.

V gene TRBV20-1 combines with J gene TRBJ1-4; D is perhaps TRBD1 (6 bases). The germline gives CDR1 DFQATT, CDR2 SNEGSKA (reference sequence). The CDR3 covers 17 residues. V lost 3 bases and J lost 0, with 17 bases in between. CDR3 loop: CSASLATGITTNEKLFF. In DNA form, the CDR3 reads TGCAGTGCTAGTCTCGCAACAGGGATTACAACTAATGAAAAACTGTTTTTT.

The chain couples TRBV19 to TRBJ2-1, with 7 bases that match TRBD1. Germline CDR1 LNHDA, CDR2 SQIVND (reference sequence). This CDR3 has 15 residues. V gave up 5 bases and J gave up 4 bases; unmatched junction bases: 8. The CDR3 loop is CASSADREGYNEQFF. The CDR3 DNA reads as TGTGCCAGTAGTGCTGACAGGGAAGGGTACAATGAGCAGTTCTTC.

The V gene is TRBV7-2, the J gene TRBJ1-6, with no clear D. The V gene's germline CDR1 is SGHTA and CDR2 FQGNSA. The CDR3 extends over 15 amino acids. V was cut by 5 bases and J by 6 bases, with 14 bases left in between. The CDR3, as DNA: TGTGCCAGCAGCAGTGTTGGGAGGAGTAATTCACCCCTCCACTTT. Its protein is CASSSVGRSNSPLHF.

This clone was observed once. The chain employs TRBV10-3 and TRBJ2-7, with 11 nucleotides matching TRBD2. The CDR3 length is 13 residues. CDR1 and CDR2 (germline): ENHRY, SYGVKD. V shed 10 bases, J shed 3 bases, and the junction held 5 bases outside the gene matches. The DNA of the CDR3 is TGTGCCACCAGACTAGCGGGGAACTACGAGCAGTACTTC. Translation: CATRLAGNYEQYF.

The chain uses TRBV27 and TRBJ1-3, with 11 bases aligning to TRBD1. The CDR3 is made up of 15 amino acids. Germline CDR1 and CDR2: MNHEY and SMNVEV (reference sequence). Trimming at V came to 9 bases and at J to 2 bases, leaving 6 bases not matched to a gene. The CDR3 DNA reads TGTGCCAGTCCCCCGGACAGGGGGCCTGGAAACACCATATATTTT. Translating gives CASPPDRGPGNTIYF.

The chain couples TRBV29-1 to TRBJ1-1; perhaps TRBD1 as D (5 bases). The CDR3 is 13 residues long. Germline values: CDR1 SQVTM, CDR2 ANQGSEA. V was cut by 6 bases and J by 4 bases, with 15 bases left in between. For the CDR3, the DNA is TGCAGCGTGGGGTTGGGGCGGGGCACTGAAGCTTTCTTT. Its translation: CSVGLGRGTEAFF.

The gene calls are TRBV15 and TRBJ2-7, with D possibly being TRBD1 (6 bases). Germline assignment: CDR1 LNHNV and CDR2 YYDKDF (reference sequence). This CDR3 comprises 14 residues. Trimming took off 4 bases at V and 2 bases at J, with 12 bases between the two ends. The chain's CDR3 is CATSTGQFPYEQYF. The CDR3 coding sequence is TGTGCCACCAGCACCGGACAGTTTCCCTACGAGCAGTACTTC.

This clone has just one count. V and J are TRBV11-2 and TRBJ2-7; possible D gene TRBD2, 6 bases. Trimming cost V 5 bases and J 1 base, with 9 bases left between them. Germline values: CDR1 SGHAT, CDR2 FQNNGV. This CDR3 is built from 13 residues. CDR3 coding DNA: TGTGCCAGCAGCCTCCGGGGGTCCTACGAGCAGTACTTC. This encodes CASSLRGSYEQYF.

This sequence joins TRBV25-1 and TRBJ1-3; D is uncertain. The CDR3 runs 13 residues. Looked up from germline, CDR1 is MGHDK and CDR2 is SYGVNS. The V end lost 5 bases, the J end lost 1 base, and 6 bases lay between the germline ends. CDR3 DNA sequence: TGTGCCAGCAGTATGTCATCTGGAAACACCATATATTTT. Its translation: CASSMSSGNTIYF.

In this sample, this clone turned up once. J is TRBJ2-3 and V is TRBV7-3; 10 bases are shared with TRBD2. Germline lookup yields CDR1 SGHTA and CDR2 FQGTGA. The CDR3 is 16 amino acids. The ends lost 5 bases at V and 7 bases at J; junction bases unmatched: 12. The CDR3 region has the DNA TGTGCCAGCAGCCCGAGCGGGGGGGTTTCCTCACATACGCAGTATTTT. Translation gives CASSPSGGVSSHTQYF.

This clone showed up just a few times. The genes are TRBV6-1 and TRBJ2-1; 13 bases map to TRBD2. After removal of 2 bases from V and 0 bases from J, the junction contained 4 bases not matched to a gene. This CDR3 is built from 18 residues. Looked up from germline, CDR1 is MNHNS and CDR2 is SASEGT. CDR3 sequence reads: CASSEWGLAGSSYNEQFF. DNA for the CDR3: TGTGCCAGCAGTGAATGGGGACTAGCGGGGAGCTCCTACAATGAGCAGTTCTTC.

The chain couples TRBV3-1 (or the pseudogene TRBV3-2) to TRBJ1-4; D gene unclear. With 4 bases removed from V and 0 bases from J, the gap between germline ends came to 9 bases. Per germline, CDR1 LGHDT and CDR2 YNNKEL (reference sequence). CDR3 length: 15 residues. The CDR3 region is CASSPSLPTNEKLFF. The CDR3 region has the DNA TGTGCCAGCAGCCCCTCACTTCCAACTAATGAAAAACTGTTTTTT.

This clone is categorized as medium-sized. Other DNA sequences in this specimen translate into the identical CDR3. The V call is TRBV29-1, the J call TRBJ1-1, with D unresolved. CDR1 and CDR2 (germline): SQVTM, ANQGSEA. V lost 4 bases and J 3 bases, leaving 3 bases between the germline ends. This CDR3 spans 10 amino acids. Here the CDR3 reads CSVADTEAFF. CDR3 in DNA: TGCAGCGTTGCTGACACTGAAGCTTTCTTT.

The chain is built from TRBV7-2 and TRBJ2-7; 8 bases are a match to TRBD1. Germline CDR1 SGHTA, CDR2 FQGNSA. This CDR3 spans 14 amino acids. J lost 3 bases, V lost 6 bases, and 7 bases had no gene match. The CDR3 DNA reads as TGTGCCAGCAGTACCGGGACAGGTCACTACGAGCAGTACTTC. Protein sequence: CASSTGTGHYEQYF.

V and J are TRBV4-2 and TRBJ1-3; TRBD1 matches at 8 bases. V was pared by 4 bases and J by 4 bases, with 3 bases of the junction left unmatched. The CDR3 runs to 14 residues. Germline CDR1 and CDR2: LGHNA and YNFKEQ. This CDR3 is CASSPRTGGNTIYF. The CDR3 DNA follows: TGTGCCAGCAGCCCGCGGACAGGGGGAAACACCATATATTTT.

This clone came up a few times. The chain uses TRBV9 and TRBJ1-2; D is possibly TRBD1 (6 bases). From germline, CDR1 is SGDLS and CDR2 YYNGEE. Trimming shortened V by 2 bases and J by 6 bases, and 11 bases separated the two germline ends. The CDR3 totals 13 residues. This chain's CDR3 is CASSVQGLDGYTF. CDR3 DNA: TGTGCCAGCAGCGTTCAGGGGTTGGATGGCTACACCTTC.

The chain recombines TRBV5-5 with TRBJ2-1; 14 bases match TRBD2. Germline values: CDR1 SGHKS, CDR2 YYEKEE (reference sequence). V was clipped by 9 bases and J by 7 bases; unmatched bases: 3. The CDR3 length is 13 residues. The CDR3 DNA reads as TGTGCCACCGGACTAGCGGGGGGTAATGAGCAGTTCTTC. It encodes CATGLAGGNEQFF.

The rearrangement links TRBV7-9 to TRBJ1-2; D not certain. Germline V gene sequence: CDR1 SEHNR, CDR2 FQNEAQ (reference sequence). This CDR3 comprises 14 residues. The V end lost 1 base, the J end lost 4 bases, and 10 bases lay between the germline ends. CDR3 nucleotide sequence: TGTGCCAGCAGCTTAGGGGTCGGGGTCTATGGCTACACCTTC. The encoded protein is CASSLGVGVYGYTF.